This TCR beta chain is from a study of regulatory T cells in long-lasting Graves disease. This clonotype has a count of ten or more. The sample's time point: newly diagnosed GD, antithyroid drugs for less than 3 months. Researchers made the TCR library from RNA that was extracted from PBMCs. It was an endocrinology department in Xi'an, China, that provided the patients. Investigators prepared the TCR beta libraries by applying iRepertoire HTBI primers and Arm-PCR of CDR3 regions. TCRdb re-called the multiplex PCR reads with MiXCR, one entry per CDR3 protein. The repertoire holds some 500,000 distinct CDR3 sequences, with 13% as singletons. This sample was shared with a second study, whose subject was T cells in Graves' hyperthyroidism and ophthalmopathy.

This material consisted of peripheral blood mononuclear cells (PBMCs), taken at new diagnosis, from a patient treated with antithyroid drugs. This sequence was found in a man aged 25-45 years with Graves disease.

This CDR3 is CASSLVRDTGELFF. Written as DNA, the CDR3 is TGTGCCAGCAGCTTGGTCAGGGACACCGGGGAGCTGTTTTTT. The V gene is TRBV11-3, the J gene TRBJ2-2; perhaps TRBD1 as D (5 bases). This CDR3 region has 14 residues. Germline V lookup: CDR1 SGHNT, CDR2 YENEEA. Trimming cost V 3 bases and J 3 bases, with 8 bases left between them.